The 5 T cell receptor beta chains presented below share a single source sample, sequenced in a study of beta chain features in type 1 diabetes (dated by TCRdb to the late 2010s). To prepare the library, the immunoSEQ multiplex PCR assay was applied. The entire amount of isolated RNA was reverse transcribed using the High Capacity cDNA Reverse Transcription Kit, so the sequenced TCRB transcripts were expressed ones. TCRdb limited this immuneACCESS table to in-frame rearrangements with V and J called. A share of clones is missing; checked studies link under half to unresolved V genes, and the rest is unexplained. In all, the sample holds tens of thousands of clones, and roughly 60% of those were seen once. Of the sample, 2% to 2.5% falls within the top ten clones. Sequenced input: Tregs from blood. Reading the label with the study, this specimen's cell subset or site is: regulatory CD4+ T cells. These receptors were obtained from a woman aged 18 to 35 in good health.

Of note for this clone: The junction departs from the called germline gene at one end, perhaps through a read error. The chain joins TRBV5-4 to TRBJ2-1; D is possibly TRBD2 (6 bases). This CDR3 region has 14 residues. CDR1 is SGHNT and CDR2 is YYREEE in the germline V gene (reference sequence). CDR3 in DNA: TGTGCCAACAGCTTGCGGGGCTCCTACAATGAGCAGTTCTTC. Translated: CANSLRGSYNEQFF.

The CDR3 reads CSVLQGAEQYF. The DNA of the CDR3 is TGCAGCGTTCTACAGGGAGCCGAGCAGTACTTC. The J gene is TRBJ2-7, the V gene TRBV29-1; possible D gene TRBD1, 6 bases. Trimming left V 5 bases short and J 6 bases short, with 11 bases between. This CDR3 has 11 amino acids. Germline-derived CDR1 and CDR2 are SQVTM and ANQGSEA.

This clone was seen a single time. This chain uses TRBV7-2 with TRBJ1-2; 8 nucleotides line up with TRBD1. Per germline, CDR1 SGHTA and CDR2 FQGNSA. The CDR3 length is 14 residues. V shed 2 bases and J 8 bases; nucleotides not matched to a gene: 7. The DNA for the CDR3 is TGTGCCAGCAGCTTATTCACAGGGGGTAACGGCTACACCTTC. Translated: CASSLFTGGNGYTF.

The chain links TRBV2 to TRBJ2-7; 8 bases map to TRBD2. Trimming at V came to 6 bases and at J to 3 bases, leaving 7 bases not matched to a gene. CDR1 is SNHLY and CDR2 is FYNNEI in the germline V gene. The CDR3 sequence is 14 residues long. The CDR3 DNA reads as TGTGCCAGCAGGTCTCGGGGGGGGGTCTACGAGCAGTACTTC. It yields the protein CASRSRGGVYEQYF.

This chain connects TRBV2 to TRBJ2-3; 7 bases are shared with TRBD2. Per the germline V gene, CDR1 is SNHLY and CDR2 is FYNNEI. J lost 0 bases, V lost 6 bases, and 6 bases had no gene match. The CDR3 is 15 residues long. Written as DNA, the CDR3 is TGTGCCAGCAGCGCGACTAGCCTTAGCACAGATACGCAGTATTTT. Translating gives CASSATSLSTDTQYF.